Following are 31 T cell receptor beta chains from one sample sequenced in a study of shared clonotypes between healthy human individuals. The protocol was immunoSEQ multiplex PCR, while the TCRdb copy is restricted to in-frame clones and leaves out a portion. The sample comprises 650,000 to 700,000 clones, less than 95% of which are singletons, and approximately 35% rests with the top ten. The sequenced sample was memory CD8+ T cells from PBMCs. The subset is: CD45RO+ cells pooled with CCR7-negative TemRA cells. The receptor set was obtained from a man younger than 30 in good health. Some clones in this sample may be carry-over from other donors' samples.

This clone was seen ten or more times. The chain combines TRBV27 with TRBJ2-7, with 8 bases that match TRBD2. V dropped 4 bases and J dropped 5; count of bases not matched to a gene: 13. This CDR3 has 16 residues. Germline V gives CDR1 MNHEY, CDR2 SMNVEV (reference sequence). The CDR3 region is CASSSLPGRALNEQYF. In nucleotides, the CDR3 is TGTGCCAGCAGTTCCCTTCCCGGGAGGGCCCTCAACGAGCAGTACTTC.

The V gene is TRBV11-3, the J gene TRBJ2-7; 10 positions match TRBD1. CDR1 is SGHNT, CDR2 YENEEA, per germline. The CDR3 is 16 amino acids. Trimming removed 1 base from V and 2 bases from J; junction bases left unmatched: 5. Here the CDR3 DNA reads TGTGCCAGCAGCTTAGGGGGGGACAGGGGTACCTACGAGCAGTACTTC. Amino acids: CASSLGGDRGTYEQYF.

The chain combines TRBV4-1 with TRBJ2-7, with 8 bases matching TRBD2. With V trimmed by 0 bases and J by 3 bases, 4 bases remained unmatched. Germline assignment: CDR1 MGHRA and CDR2 YSYEKL. This CDR3 contains 15 residues. The CDR3 here is CASSQESGRGYEQYF. The DNA of the CDR3 is TGCGCCAGCAGCCAAGAAAGCGGGAGAGGCTACGAGCAGTACTTC.

The J gene is TRBJ1-5, the V gene TRBV4-1; no firm D call. V was shortened by 4 bases and J by 6 bases, with 10 bases between the two germline ends. Germline V CDR1 and CDR2: MGHRA, YSYEKL. The CDR3 runs to 13 residues. The CDR3 DNA reads as TGCGCCAGCAGCCTGCGGACCGCTCAGCCCCAGCATTTT. Residues: CASSLRTAQPQHF.

This clone was seen just once. CDR3 residues: CASSQGQGTYNEQFF. CDR3 bases: TGTGCCAGCAGCCAGGGACAGGGAACCTACAATGAGCAGTTCTTC. The chain joins TRBV13 to TRBJ2-1; 9 bases align to TRBD1. The CDR3 runs 15 residues. Germline CDR1 reads PRHDT; CDR2 reads FYEKMQ (reference sequence). After removal of 5 bases from V and 2 bases from J, the junction contained 4 bases not matched to a gene.

This chain uses TRBV15 with TRBJ2-5; 8 bases map to TRBD1. Trimming cost V 5 bases and J 4 bases; bases outside gene matches: 9. The germline V gene encodes CDR1 LNHNV and CDR2 YYDKDF (reference sequence). The CDR3 runs to 15 residues. For the CDR3, the DNA is TGTGCCACCAGCGGTCCGGACAGGGCCGGAGAGACCCAGTACTTC. Translating it yields CATSGPDRAGETQYF.

Details on this clone: A read error may be the cause here, since a much bigger clone is one base away. The chain uses TRBV6-6 and TRBJ1-5; 8 bases are a match to TRBD1. The V and J ends lost 5 bases and 4 bases, in that order; junction bases with no gene match: 1. CDR1 MNHNY and CDR2 SVGAGI come from the germline V gene (reference sequence). The CDR3 runs to 13 residues. The CDR3, as DNA: TGTGCCAGCAGTCGGGACAGGAATCAGCCCCAGCATTTT. Encoded protein: CASSRDRNQPQHF.

V is TRBV11-2 and J is TRBJ2-7; D gene ambiguous. The V gene's germline CDR1 is SGHAT and CDR2 FQNNGV. The CDR3 is made up of 15 amino acids. The V and J ends lost 1 base and 3 bases respectively, with 13 bases between them. DNA of the CDR3: TGTGCCAGCAGCTTAGTGATACAAGGAATCTACGAGCAGTACTTC. It is translated as CASSLVIQGIYEQYF. Combining the CDR3 with reference TRBV11-2 and TRBJ2-7 gives the whole variable domain EAGVAQSPRYKIIEKRQSVAFWCNPISGHATLYWYQQILGQGPKLLIQFQNNGVVDDSQLPKDRFSAERLKGVDSTLKIQPAKLEDSAVYLCASSLVIQGIYEQYFGPGTRLTVT.

The CDR3 coding sequence is TGTGCCAGCAGGGGGGGGGCAAGTAGCAATCAGCCCCAGCATTTT. Translation gives CASRGGASSNQPQHF. V gene TRBV27 combines with J gene TRBJ1-5, with D possibly TRBD1 on 6 matching bases. Germline V gene lookup returns CDR1 MNHEY and CDR2 SMNVEV (reference sequence). Trimming left V 6 bases short and J 0 bases short, with 12 bases between. The CDR3 spans 15 residues.

This chain joins TRBV9 and TRBJ2-7; D possibly uses TRBD1 or TRBD2 (6 bases each). Trimming removed 3 bases at V and 2 bases at J, with 12 bases between. Germline V gene sequence: CDR1 SGDLS, CDR2 YYNGEE. The CDR3 has 14 amino acids. CDR3 sequence (DNA): TGTGCCAGCAGCGCCGGGGGCGTCGCCTACGAGCAGTACTTC. This gives the protein CASSAGGVAYEQYF. Using reference TRBV9 and TRBJ2-7 for the parts outside the CDR3, the full variable domain is DSGVTQTPKHLITATGQRVTLRCSPRSGDLSVYWYQQSLDQGLQFLIQYYNGEERAKGNILERFSAQQFPDLHSELNLSSLELGDSALYFCASSAGGVAYEQYFGPGTRLTVT.

The J gene is TRBJ1-2, the V gene TRBV5-6; the D gene is possibly TRBD1 (5 bases). V lost 1 base and J 8 bases, leaving 21 bases between the germline ends. In germline, CDR1 is SGHDT, CDR2 YYEEEE. This CDR3 region has 16 residues. In nucleotides, the CDR3 is TGTGCCAGCAGCTTGCCAGGCGACAGACGTACTGACGGCTACACCTTC. It codes for CASSLPGDRRTDGYTF.

The chain combines TRBV27 with TRBJ2-3, with 9 bases aligning to TRBD2. CDR3 length: 16 residues. From germline, CDR1 is MNHEY and CDR2 SMNVEV (reference sequence). J was trimmed by 2 bases and V by 6 bases; bases with no gene match: 9. CDR3 DNA sequence: TGTGCCAGCAGCCAAGTCACTAGCGGGCCCACAGATACGCAGTATTTT. The encoded protein is CASSQVTSGPTDTQYF.

The V and J genes are TRBV27 and TRBJ2-7; 7 nucleotides agree with TRBD2. Germline V lookup: CDR1 MNHEY, CDR2 SMNVEV (reference sequence). The CDR3 loop spans 14 amino acids. J lost 2 bases, V lost 2 bases, and 3 bases had no gene match. The CDR3 DNA sequence: TGTGCCAGCAGTTTAGGGGGGGAAGCCTACGAGCAGTACTTC. Protein sequence: CASSLGGEAYEQYF.

The chain carries TRBV28 and TRBJ2-1, with 9 bases lining up with TRBD1. With V trimmed by 8 bases and J by 5 bases, 10 bases remained unmatched. Germline CDR1 is MDHEN and CDR2 is SYDVKM. The CDR3 totals 15 residues. The CDR3 region is CASRVWTGANNEQFF. CDR3 bases: TGTGCCAGCCGAGTGTGGACAGGGGCCAACAATGAGCAGTTCTTC.

The chain carries TRBV7-8 and TRBJ1-2; D possibly corresponds to TRBD1 (5 bases). CDR3 length equals 15 residues. The ends were cut back, 2 bases at V and 2 bases at J, with 12 bases in the middle. The germline gives CDR1 SGHVS, CDR2 FQNEAQ. CDR3 in DNA: TGTGCCAGCAGCTTAACGGCAGGGCCCAACTATGGCTACACCTTC. Translated: CASSLTAGPNYGYTF.

This clone has only one observation. This chain connects TRBV7-6 to TRBJ2-1, with 9 bases fitting TRBD1. CDR3 length: 17 amino acids. With V trimmed by 3 bases and J by 2 bases, 8 bases remained unmatched. Germline V lookup: CDR1 SGHVS, CDR2 FNYEAQ. CDR3: CASSFKAGTGPYNEQFF. The CDR3, as DNA: TGTGCCAGCAGCTTTAAAGCCGGGACAGGGCCCTACAATGAGCAGTTCTTC.

The genes are TRBV4-3 and TRBJ2-1, with 10 positions matching TRBD2. Germline CDR1 reads LGHNA; CDR2 reads YSLEER. V gave up 1 base and J gave up 12 bases; unmatched junction bases: 12. This CDR3 spans 16 amino acids. CDR3 bases: TGCGCCAGCAGCCAAGGCACTAGCGGGGTGGGGGTCGGGCAGTTCTTC. Translating it yields CASSQGTSGVGVGQFF.

The chain couples TRBV9 to TRBJ2-7, with 8 bases fitting TRBD1. Per germline, CDR1 SGDLS and CDR2 YYNGEE. The V gene end was trimmed by 3 bases and the J gene end by 2 bases; junction bases not matched to a gene: 7. The CDR3 length is 15 residues. CDR3 residues: CASSASGGPTYEQYF. The CDR3 DNA reads TGTGCCAGCAGCGCCTCAGGGGGCCCGACCTACGAGCAGTACTTC.

V gene TRBV7-9 combines with J gene TRBJ2-5; 10 nucleotides line up with TRBD2. In germline, CDR1 is SEHNR, CDR2 FQNEAQ (reference sequence). The CDR3 sequence is 16 residues long. V trimming: 5 bases; J trimming: 2 bases; junction bases outside the gene matches: 8. CDR3 sequence (DNA): TGTGCCAGCAGCCGCCGGACTAGCGGAGATCAAGAGACCCAGTACTTC. Its translation is CASSRRTSGDQETQYF. The complete variable domain, with remaining parts taken from reference TRBV7-9 and TRBJ2-5, reads DTGVSQNPRHKITKRGQNVTFRCDPISEHNRLYWYRQTLGQGPEFLTYFQNEAQLEKSRLLSDRFSAERPKGSFSTLEIQRTEQGDSAMYLCASSRRTSGDQETQYFGPGTRLLVL.

The chain joins TRBV28 to TRBJ2-5; weak D call: TRBD2 (5 bases). This CDR3 spans 14 amino acids. V was cut by 2 bases and J by 2 bases, with 9 bases left in between. Germline CDR1 is MDHEN and CDR2 is SYDVKM. DNA of the CDR3: TGTGCCAGCAGTTTAACGAGGGAACAAGAGACCCAGTACTTC. This translates into CASSLTREQETQYF.

The chain carries TRBV5-1 and TRBJ2-7; 10 bases match TRBD1. Germline-derived CDR1 and CDR2 are SGHRS and YFSETQ. CDR3 length: 13 amino acids. Trimming cost V 7 bases and J 6 bases; bases outside gene matches: 7. CDR3 amino acids: CASPWGDRGEQYF. DNA of the CDR3: TGCGCCAGCCCTTGGGGGGACAGGGGCGAGCAGTACTTC.

The gene calls are TRBV28 and TRBJ2-5; 7 nucleotides match TRBD1. V dropped 6 bases and J dropped 1; count of bases not matched to a gene: 8. The length of the CDR3 is 15 residues. From germline, CDR1 is MDHEN and CDR2 SYDVKM. The CDR3 DNA reads as TGTGCCAGCAGGGACCGGGACAGCCCCCAAGAGACCCAGTACTTC. Its translation is CASRDRDSPQETQYF.

The rearrangement links TRBV7-2 to TRBJ2-1, with 12 bases that match TRBD2. The CDR3 sequence is 15 residues long. Germline values: CDR1 SGHTA, CDR2 FQGNSA. V shed 6 bases and J 8 bases; nucleotides not matched to a gene: 8. The CDR3 reads CASRIGASGRDEQFF. The CDR3 region has the DNA TGTGCCAGCAGAATCGGGGCTAGCGGGAGGGATGAGCAGTTCTTC.

V gene TRBV4-3 combines with J gene TRBJ2-1, with D hard to call. From germline, CDR1 is LGHNA and CDR2 YSLEER. Trimming removed 3 bases from V and 5 bases from J, with 17 bases in between. This CDR3 spans 16 amino acids. For the CDR3, the DNA is TGCGCCAGCAGCCATCTAAACCGGGCCGAGAACAATGAGCAGTTCTTC. It yields the protein CASSHLNRAENNEQFF.

V is TRBV10-2 and J is TRBJ2-5; possible D gene TRBD1, 6 bases. The germline CDR1 and CDR2 sequences are WSHSY and SAAADI. The CDR3 extends over 14 amino acids. V was pared by 2 bases and J by 1 base, with 8 bases between. The CDR3 sequence: CASSEDRFQETQYF. The CDR3 DNA follows: TGCGCCAGCAGTGAGGACAGGTTCCAAGAGACCCAGTACTTC.

The CDR3 DNA follows: TGTGCCAGCAGCCCAACGACTAGCGGGAGAGCTGAGCAGTTCTTC. Protein sequence: CASSPTTSGRAEQFF. The chain uses TRBV7-3 and TRBJ2-1, with TRBD2 matching over 12 bases. Germline V gene data show CDR1 as SGHTA and CDR2 as FQGTGA. The CDR3 covers 15 residues. The V segment lost 5 bases and the J segment 9 bases; nucleotides outside the gene matches: 8.

The rearrangement links TRBV25-1 to TRBJ2-1; 8 bases fit TRBD1. The V segment lost 4 bases and the J segment 4 bases; nucleotides outside the gene matches: 9. The CDR3 length is 16 residues. Germline V gives CDR1 MGHDK, CDR2 SYGVNS. The CDR3 here is CASSGRTGSLYNEQFF. The CDR3 region has the DNA TGTGCCAGCAGTGGAAGGACAGGGTCATTGTACAATGAGCAGTTCTTC.

The chain links TRBV7-9 to TRBJ2-1; 9 nucleotides line up with TRBD2. The CDR3 consists of 15 residues. Germline CDR1 and CDR2: SEHNR and FQNEAQ (reference sequence). Trimming at V came to 5 bases and at J to 9 bases, leaving 11 bases not matched to a gene. The CDR3 loop is CASSLLREGMSEQFF. DNA for the CDR3: TGTGCCAGCAGCCTGCTGCGGGAGGGAATGAGTGAGCAGTTCTTC.

The CDR3 nucleotides are TGTGCCAGCAGCTCCCAGATCGCGGGCAAAGGGACCCAGTACTTC. Amino acid sequence: CASSSQIAGKGTQYF. V and J are TRBV11-2 and TRBJ2-5; D may be TRBD2 (5 bases). Germline V lookup: CDR1 SGHAT, CDR2 FQNNGV. Trimming cost V 4 bases and J 7 bases, with 19 bases left between them. The CDR3 runs 15 residues.

This clone was counted a single time. The V gene is TRBV27, the J gene TRBJ2-7, with D tentatively TRBD1 or TRBD2 (6 bases each). Trimming removed 5 bases from V and 4 bases from J, with 18 bases in between. The CDR3 is 15 residues long. Germline V CDR1 and CDR2: MNHEY, SMNVEV (reference sequence). The CDR3, as DNA: TGTGCCAGCAGTCACAGGGCGGGACTCCTTTACGAGCAGTACTTC. As protein: CASSHRAGLLYEQYF.

This clone was found a few times. This chain uses TRBV7-2 with TRBJ2-7; D remains unclear. The CDR3 loop spans 12 amino acids. CDR1 and CDR2 from the germline V gene are SGHTA and FQGNSA. Trimming took 1 base from V and 5 from J, leaving 6 bases between them. The CDR3 sequence: CASSLGPDEQYF. In DNA form, the CDR3 reads TGTGCCAGCAGCTTAGGCCCTGACGAGCAGTACTTC.